The next 20 T cell receptor beta chains were all read from a single sample in a study of CD8 T cells in ankylosing spondylitis. TCRdb reprocessed the 5' RACE reads via MiXCR and lists one record per CDR3 protein. The sample lists 100,000 to 150,000 distinct CDR3 sequences; over 6.5% were seen once. Sequenced: blood, either unsorted or a sorted T cell fraction (not recorded which). The origin of the receptors is a male donor with ankylosing spondylitis or in good health (not recorded which).

The rearrangement links TRBV3-1 to TRBJ1-5, with D perhaps TRBD1 (6 bases). Trimming removed 10 bases at V and 2 bases at J, with 27 bases between. The CDR3 consists of 18 residues. From germline, CDR1 is LGHDT and CDR2 YNNKEL (reference sequence). CDR3 protein: CATSQEKTGDIGNQPQHF. CDR3 nucleotides: TGTGCCACCTCCCAAGAGAAGACAGGTGATATCGGCAATCAGCCCCAGCATTTT.

There are many counts of this clonotype. The genes are TRBV5-1 and TRBJ2-2, with D possibly being TRBD2 (5 bases). Trimming shortened V by 2 bases and J by 4 bases, and 12 bases separated the two germline ends. The CDR3 totals 15 residues. CDR1 and CDR2 (germline): SGHRS, YFSETQ. The CDR3: CASSFPREGTGELFF. CDR3 nucleotides: TGCGCCAGCAGCTTCCCCCGAGAGGGCACCGGGGAGCTGTTTTTT.

This clonotype was detected ten times or more. The chain couples TRBV12-3 or TRBV12-4 to TRBJ2-2, with TRBD1 identical over 8 bases. Trimming at V came to 4 bases and at J to 1 base, leaving 5 bases not matched to a gene. The CDR3 sequence is 16 residues long. CDR3 in DNA: TGTGCCAGCAGTTCCAGGACAGGGCGGAACACCGGGGAGCTGTTTTTT. Translation gives CASSSRTGRNTGELFF.

This clonotype was counted ten times or more. V and J are TRBV28 and TRBJ2-7, with 13 bases matching TRBD2. Germline loops: CDR1 MDHEN, CDR2 SYDVKM. There are 15 residues in the CDR3. The trim removed 1 base at V and 5 bases at J, leaving 2 bases unmatched. The CDR3 region is CASSLSTSGRNEQYF. The CDR3 DNA sequence: TGTGCCAGCAGTTTATCGACTAGCGGGAGGAACGAGCAGTACTTC.

This clonotype was picked up many times. This chain uses TRBV27 with TRBJ2-2; D remains ambiguous. This CDR3 is 12 amino acids long. Per germline, CDR1 MNHEY and CDR2 SMNVEV (reference sequence). V was cut by 3 bases and J by 6 bases, with 5 bases left in between. The CDR3 loop is CASSFLAGELFF. In DNA form, the CDR3 reads TGTGCCAGCAGTTTCCTCGCCGGGGAGCTGTTTTTT.

With respect to this clonotype: A clone one base away is much larger, so this may be a read error. This chain uses TRBV12-3 or TRBV12-4 with TRBJ2-3; 10 bases align to TRBD2. This CDR3 comprises 16 residues. The V segment lost 6 bases and the J segment 1 base; nucleotides outside the gene matches: 7. The CDR3 DNA is TGTGCCAGCAGGCGGTCTAGCGGGGGACGCACAGATACGCAGTATTTT. Amino acids: CASRRSSGGRTDTQYF.

The table lists this clonotype with many counts. This chain joins TRBV12-3 or TRBV12-4 and TRBJ2-4; no reliable D call. Trimming stripped 5 bases from V and 2 bases from J, with 10 bases between. The CDR3 covers 14 residues. This CDR3 reads CASSPGESKNIQYF. The CDR3 DNA sequence: TGTGCCAGCAGTCCCGGAGAATCCAAAAACATTCAGTACTTC.

This clonotype was counted many times. The chain combines TRBV7-9 with TRBJ1-2, with unresolved D. Germline V gene data show CDR1 as SEHNR and CDR2 as FQNEAQ (reference sequence). V lost 8 bases and J lost 8, with 18 bases in between. The CDR3 consists of 13 residues. The CDR3 reads CASRPLPSSGYTF. The CDR3 region has the DNA TGTGCCAGCCGCCCTCTTCCCAGCTCCGGCTACACCTTC.

This clonotype was seen at least ten times. This chain connects TRBV20-1 to TRBJ2-3; 9 bases line up with TRBD2. V was pared by 2 bases and J by 1 base, with 10 bases of the junction left unmatched. Germline CDR1 DFQATT, CDR2 SNEGSKA (reference sequence). The CDR3 runs to 17 residues. The CDR3 nucleotides read TGCAGTGCTAGAAAGGAAGGGACTAGCAGACGCACAGATACGCAGTATTTT. It is translated as CSARKEGTSRRTDTQYF.

Regarding this clonotype: The junction and the germline gene differ at one end; a read error may be behind it. DNA of the CDR3: TGTGCCTGCAGCCAGCTGGCTTTGGGCGGGGGGCGTTCGAATGAGCAGTTCTTC. It codes for CACSQLALGGGRSNEQFF. The chain has TRBV3-1 and TRBJ2-1, with TRBD2 identical over 8 bases. Germline V lookup: CDR1 LGHDT, CDR2 YNNKEL (reference sequence). The CDR3 has 18 residues.

This clonotype was seen many times. CDR3 nucleotide sequence: TGTGCCAGCAGCCTACGGGACACGCAACCACAAGAGACCCAGTACTTC. Translation: CASSLRDTQPQETQYF. The genes are TRBV5-6 and TRBJ2-5; maybe TRBD1 (6 bases). The V end lost 4 bases, the J end lost 2 bases, and 18 bases lay between the germline ends. The CDR3 consists of 16 residues. Germline assignment: CDR1 SGHDT and CDR2 YYEEEE.

The chain combines TRBV5-1 with TRBJ2-3, with a tentative D call TRBD2 (5 bases). The CDR3 extends over 15 amino acids. Germline V CDR1 and CDR2: SGHRS, YFSETQ. Trimming shortened V by 0 bases and J by 7 bases, and 15 bases separated the two germline ends. The CDR3 is CASSLASGGGNTQYF. CDR3 nucleotides: TGCGCCAGCAGCTTGGCCAGCGGCGGTGGCAATACGCAGTATTTT.

This clonotype occurred a few times. This chain links TRBV5-1 with TRBJ2-7; weak D call: TRBD2 (5 bases). CDR1 SGHRS and CDR2 YFSETQ come from the germline V gene. The CDR3 runs 12 residues. V was shortened by 0 bases and J by 7 bases, with 8 bases between the two germline ends. The CDR3: CASSLDGDEQYF. For the CDR3, the DNA is TGCGCCAGCAGCTTGGACGGGGATGAGCAGTACTTC. The entire variable domain, with the rest obtained from reference TRBV5-1 and TRBJ2-7, is as follows: KAGVTQTPRYLIKTRGQQVTLSCSPISGHRSVSWYQQTPGQGLQFLFEYFSETQRNKGNFPGRFSGRQFSNSRSEMNVSTLELGDSALYLCASSLDGDEQYFGPGTRLTVT.

The chain uses TRBV7-8 and TRBJ2-5, with D maybe TRBD1 (6 bases). V lost 4 bases and J 3 bases, leaving 12 bases between the germline ends. The CDR3 covers 14 residues. Per germline, CDR1 SGHVS and CDR2 FQNEAQ. CDR3 in DNA: TGTGCCAGCAGCTGGACAGCTGGGGAAGAGACCCAGTACTTC. Protein product: CASSWTAGEETQYF.

This clonotype was found many times. The gene calls are TRBV5-1 and TRBJ1-3, with TRBD1 matching over 10 bases. Germline CDR1 reads SGHRS; CDR2 reads YFSETQ. The CDR3 length is 17 residues. V trimming: 4 bases; J trimming: 0 bases; junction bases outside the gene matches: 7. CDR3 DNA: TGCGCCAGCAGCCTCCGACAGGGGGCTAACTCTGGAAACACCATATATTTT. Its translation: CASSLRQGANSGNTIYF.

This clonotype has at least ten counts. The CDR3 DNA follows: TGTGCCAGCAGCGAAGGTCCAGAAGAGACCCAGTACTTC. Protein sequence: CASSEGPEETQYF. The chain employs TRBV25-1 and TRBJ2-5; D not resolved. The CDR3 runs to 13 residues. The germline gives CDR1 MGHDK, CDR2 SYGVNS. V lost 6 bases and J 3 bases, leaving 11 bases between the germline ends.

This clonotype was detected ten times or more. The chain links TRBV20-1 to TRBJ1-1, with TRBD1 identical over 8 bases. After removal of 0 bases from V and 5 bases from J, the junction contained 8 bases not matched to a gene. There are 15 residues in the CDR3. The germline V gene encodes CDR1 DFQATT and CDR2 SNEGSKA (reference sequence). CDR3 sequence (DNA): TGCAGTGCTAGAGATAACCCAGGGGGCAGGACTGAAGCTTTCTTT. Its protein is CSARDNPGGRTEAFF.

This clonotype was observed many times. The CDR3 DNA reads as TGCGCCAGCAGCGACACTAGCGGAGAAGAGACCCAGTACTTC. Encoded protein: CASSDTSGEETQYF. The chain joins TRBV5-1 to TRBJ2-5; TRBD2 agrees at 8 bases. Trimming cost V 4 bases and J 3 bases; bases outside gene matches: 5. Germline lookup yields CDR1 SGHRS and CDR2 YFSETQ. The CDR3 contains 14 residues.

This clonotype was seen at least ten times. The rearrangement uses TRBV4-3 and TRBJ2-1; 7 bases are shared with TRBD2. Germline assignment: CDR1 LGHNA and CDR2 YSLEER. With V trimmed by 4 bases and J by 3 bases, 9 bases remained unmatched. The CDR3 has 16 residues. CDR3 protein: CASSPSRERGYNEQFF. CDR3 bases: TGCGCCAGCAGCCCTTCGCGGGAGAGGGGCTACAATGAGCAGTTCTTC.

This clonotype was counted many times. The chain carries TRBV12-3 or TRBV12-4 and TRBJ2-1; 7 nucleotides line up with TRBD2. There are 12 residues in the CDR3. J gave up 9 bases and V 3 bases, and 2 bases lay outside the gene matches. CDR3 nucleotides: TGTGCCAGCAGTTTCGGCGGGGGTGAGCAGTTCTTC. Translated: CASSFGGGEQFF.